Below are 28 T cell receptor beta chains sequenced from a single sample in a study of blood T cell repertoires in COVID-19. Libraries were prepared by immunoSEQ multiplex PCR; TCRdb keeps only in-frame clonotypes and omits some of them. Counted here are 80,000 or so clones, 65% to 90% occurring once; the ten biggest clones make up around 43%. The material sequenced was peripheral blood. All receptors derive from a man older than 75 with acute or convalescent COVID-19.

The genes are TRBV12-5 and TRBJ2-5, with 10 bases identical to TRBD2. Germline CDR1 LGHNT, CDR2 FRNRAP. The length of the CDR3 is 20 residues. The V gene end was trimmed by 0 bases and the J gene end by 3 bases; junction bases not matched to a gene: 16. CDR3 coding DNA: TGTGCTAGTGGTTTGGTAAGGCTAGCGGGAGTTCAGTTTATAGAAGAGACCCAGTACTTC. Its translation: CASGLVRLAGVQFIEETQYF. The full variable domain, its missing parts supplied by reference TRBV12-5 and TRBJ2-5, is DARVTQTPRHKVTEMGQEVTMRCQPILGHNTVFWYRQTMMQGLELLAYFRNRAPLDDSGMPKDRFSAEMPDATLATLKIQPSEPRDSAVYFCASGLVRLAGVQFIEETQYFGPGTRLLVL.

V and J are TRBV18 and TRBJ1-1; D gene ambiguous. From germline, CDR1 is KGHSH and CDR2 LQKENI. The CDR3 spans 12 residues. V gave up 2 bases and J gave up 7 bases, with 8 bases separating them. CDR3 in DNA: TGTGCCAGCTCACCATCTACGCTTGAAGCTTTCTTT. Translated: CASSPSTLEAFF.

The chain uses TRBV7-9 and TRBJ2-5, with a tentative D call TRBD2 (5 bases). CDR1 SEHNR and CDR2 FQNEAQ come from the germline V gene (reference sequence). This CDR3 spans 13 amino acids. V was pared by 8 bases and J by 3 bases, with 13 bases between. CDR3: CASLESGKETQYF. The CDR3 DNA sequence: TGTGCCAGCCTGGAGTCGGGAAAAGAGACCCAGTACTTC.

The chain has TRBV28 and TRBJ2-7; a weak D match, TRBD1 (6 bases). Germline lookup yields CDR1 MDHEN and CDR2 SYDVKM. V was pared by 5 bases and J by 3 bases, with 14 bases between. This CDR3 region has 14 residues. The CDR3 DNA is TGTGCCAGCAGTCCTCCGGGACATTACTACGAGCAGTACTTC. This translates into CASSPPGHYYEQYF.

The V call is TRBV7-9, the J call TRBJ2-5, with D possibly TRBD1 on 6 matching bases. The germline CDR1 and CDR2 sequences are SEHNR and FQNEAQ (reference sequence). This CDR3 has 16 residues. Between the trimmed V and J ends, which lost 11 bases and 5 bases, there was a span of 27 bases. The CDR3, as DNA: TGTGCCCGTCAGCCCCTCCTGACAGGCCGTCGTGAGACCCAGTACTTC. It is translated as CARQPLLTGRRETQYF.

This clone has just one count. J is TRBJ2-1 and V is TRBV7-3; no firm D call. Trimming pared 2 bases from V and 1 base from J, leaving 9 bases between. Germline CDR1 is SGHTA and CDR2 is FQGTGA. CDR3 length: 15 residues. CDR3 amino acids: CASSLGGQSYNEQFF. CDR3 in DNA: TGTGCCAGCAGCTTAGGCGGCCAGTCCTACAATGAGCAGTTCTTC.

This chain's CDR3 is CASSSLQGVNYGYTF. The CDR3 DNA reads as TGTGCCAGCAGTTCCCTACAGGGAGTCAACTATGGCTACACCTTC. The rearrangement links TRBV28 to TRBJ1-2, with D perhaps matching TRBD1 (6 bases). V gave up 4 bases and J gave up 2 bases, with 14 bases separating them. Germline loops: CDR1 MDHEN, CDR2 SYDVKM. The CDR3 runs 15 residues.

The chain recombines TRBV5-1 with TRBJ1-5, with D possibly matching TRBD1 (5 bases). This CDR3 contains 13 residues. V was trimmed by 0 bases and J by 7 bases, leaving 8 bases between them. Germline V gene sequence: CDR1 SGHRS, CDR2 YFSETQ. DNA for the CDR3: TGCGCCAGCAGCTTGGGTGGGGGGCAGCCCCAGCATTTT. This codes for CASSLGGGQPQHF.

The CDR3 here is CAIRQEVGGTDTQYF. In DNA form, the CDR3 reads TGTGCCATCAGGCAGGAGGTTGGAGGCACAGATACGCAGTATTTT. This rearrangement joins TRBV10-3 to TRBJ2-3; tentative D call: TRBD2 (5 bases). CDR3 length: 15 residues. V lost 6 bases and J lost 1, with 14 bases in between. Germline CDR1 is ENHRY and CDR2 is SYGVKD.

This clone has more than one count but fewer than ten. The chain has TRBV6-5 and TRBJ2-7; 7 bases agree with TRBD2. This CDR3 is built from 13 residues. Germline V lookup: CDR1 MNHEY, CDR2 SVGAGI. J lost 7 bases, V lost 6 bases, and 9 bases had no gene match. The CDR3 loop reads CASRVSGTTEQYF. The CDR3 DNA reads TGTGCCAGCAGAGTTTCCGGGACTACGGAGCAGTACTTC.

The rearrangement links TRBV2 to TRBJ1-1, with D perhaps TRBD1 (5 bases). V lost 9 bases, J lost 0 bases, and 11 bases lay in between. Germline CDR1 reads SNHLY; CDR2 reads FYNNEI. This CDR3 comprises 13 residues. The CDR3 loop is CASLTEMNTEAFF. The DNA for the CDR3 is TGTGCCAGTTTGACAGAGATGAACACTGAAGCTTTCTTT.

CDR3 loop: CASRTGQNTEAFF. In DNA, the CDR3 is TGTGCCAGCAGGACAGGGCAGAACACTGAAGCTTTCTTT. This sequence joins TRBV7-3 and TRBJ1-1, with 7 bases that match TRBD1. J gave up 1 base and V 6 bases, and 2 bases lay outside the gene matches. The CDR3 loop spans 13 amino acids. Germline CDR1 is SGHTA and CDR2 is FQGTGA.

This clone was found a few times. The chain uses TRBV2 and TRBJ2-4; perhaps TRBD2 as D (6 bases). The V end was cut by 5 bases, the J end by 2 bases, with 22 bases between. The CDR3 covers 18 residues. Germline V gene data show CDR1 as SNHLY and CDR2 as FYNNEI. The CDR3 is CASSSSIIGGITKNIQYF. CDR3 sequence (DNA): TGTGCCAGCAGTTCCTCCATTATCGGCGGGATAACCAAAAACATTCAGTACTTC.

This clone was found once. The chain employs TRBV5-5 and TRBJ2-3, with D possibly matching TRBD2 (7 bases). CDR3 length equals 17 residues. Germline V gene data show CDR1 as SGHKS and CDR2 as YYEKEE (reference sequence). V was trimmed by 3 bases and J by 6 bases, leaving 23 bases between them. DNA for the CDR3: TGTGCCAGCAGCTCCTATGGGGGGGCGGGACTACCCGATACGCAGTATTTT. Translating gives CASSSYGGAGLPDTQYF.

This chain uses TRBV7-9 with TRBJ2-2; D uncertain. The CDR3 length is 11 residues. V was shortened by 6 bases and J by 9 bases, with 8 bases between the two germline ends. In germline, CDR1 is SEHNR, CDR2 FQNEAQ (reference sequence). The CDR3 sequence is CASSVARELFF. As DNA, the CDR3 is TGTGCCAGCAGTGTAGCCCGGGAGCTGTTTTTT.

There are a few counts of this clone. The chain has TRBV7-9 and TRBJ2-2, with D uncertain. Germline-derived CDR1 and CDR2 are SEHNR and FQNEAQ (reference sequence). The length of the CDR3 is 14 residues. Trimming cost V 1 base and J 1 base, with 4 bases left between them. This CDR3 is CASSLGQNTGELFF. The DNA of the CDR3 is TGTGCCAGCAGCTTAGGGCAGAACACCGGGGAGCTGTTTTTT.

V is TRBV4-3 and J is TRBJ2-7, with TRBD1 matching over 10 bases. CDR1 is LGHNA and CDR2 is YSLEER in the germline V gene. After removal of 0 bases from V and 4 bases from J, the junction contained 9 bases not matched to a gene. The length of the CDR3 is 17 residues. In nucleotides, the CDR3 is TGCGCCAGCAGCCAAGATTCGTGGACAGGGGGTTTTTACGAGCAGTACTTC. Its translation: CASSQDSWTGGFYEQYF.

J is TRBJ2-2 and V is TRBV20-1; 9 nucleotides match TRBD2. The CDR3 spans 15 residues. CDR1 DFQATT and CDR2 SNEGSKA come from the germline V gene (reference sequence). J lost 3 bases, V lost 3 bases, and 5 bases had no gene match. The CDR3 loop reads CSASASGKDTGELFF. As DNA, the CDR3 is TGCAGTGCTAGTGCTAGCGGGAAAGACACCGGGGAGCTGTTTTTT.

This chain links TRBV19 with TRBJ1-2, with D possibly being TRBD1 (6 bases). Looked up from germline, CDR1 is LNHDA and CDR2 is SQIVND (reference sequence). The V and J ends lost 6 bases and 2 bases respectively, with 10 bases between them. CDR3 length: 13 residues. The DNA of the CDR3 is TGTGCCAGTAGCTTTACAGGGAACTATGGCTACACCTTC. Its protein product is CASSFTGNYGYTF. Variable domain in full (rest from reference TRBV19 and TRBJ1-2): DGGITQSPKYLFRKEGQNVTLSCEQNLNHDAMYWYRQDPGQGLRLIYYSQIVNDFQKGDIAEGYSVSREKKESFPLTVTSAQKNPTAFYLCASSFTGNYGYTFGSGTRLTVV.

The chain couples TRBV5-1 to TRBJ2-5; D is uncertain. The CDR3 extends over 13 amino acids. Trimming stripped 3 bases from V and 1 base from J, with 7 bases between. In germline, CDR1 is SGHRS, CDR2 YFSETQ. In DNA form, the CDR3 reads TGCGCCAGCAGCTCTTATTCCCAAGAGACCCAGTACTTC. Translated, it gives CASSSYSQETQYF.

The J gene is TRBJ2-3, the V gene TRBV18, with 11 bases matching TRBD1. CDR1 KGHSH and CDR2 LQKENI come from the germline V gene. This CDR3 has 15 residues. V dropped 3 bases and J dropped 10; count of bases not matched to a gene: 9. Here the CDR3 DNA reads TGTGCCAGCTCACCTACTCCGGGACAGGGGGTCCCGCAGTATTTT. Translating it yields CASSPTPGQGVPQYF.

This clone was found once. This chain's CDR3 is CASSLTGTRGYEQYF. Here the CDR3 DNA reads TGCGCCAGCAGCTTAACAGGGACGAGGGGATACGAGCAGTACTTC. The chain is built from TRBV5-1 and TRBJ2-7; D might be TRBD1 (6 bases). Looked up from germline, CDR1 is SGHRS and CDR2 is YFSETQ. The CDR3 covers 15 residues. Trimming cost V 2 bases and J 4 bases, with 16 bases left between them.

The CDR3 sequence: CASSPTTLSPTYEQYF. CDR3 bases: TGTGCCAGCAGCCCCACGACACTCTCGCCAACCTACGAGCAGTACTTC. The V gene is TRBV9, the J gene TRBJ2-7, with no clear D. V lost 4 bases to trimming and J lost 2 bases, with 19 bases between them. The V gene's germline CDR1 is SGDLS and CDR2 YYNGEE. This CDR3 has 16 amino acids.

Worth noting for this clone: With a far larger clone one base away, a read error is the likely cause. Other DNA variants within this sample encode the same CDR3. V gene TRBV7-3 combines with J gene TRBJ1-1; D not resolved. Per germline, CDR1 SGHTA and CDR2 FQGTGA. The CDR3 covers 14 residues. The V end lost 1 base, the J end lost 1 base, and 7 bases lay between the germline ends. The CDR3 region has the DNA TGTGCCAGCAGCTTAAGCCCGGGGAACACTGAAGCTTTCTTT. Its protein is CASSLSPGNTEAFF. Full variable domain (remainder filled in from reference TRBV7-3 and TRBJ1-1): GAGVSQTPSNKVTEKGKYVELRCDPISGHTALYWYRQSLGQGPEFLIYFQGTGAADDSGLPNDRFFAVRPEGSVSTLKIQRTERGDSAVYLCASSLSPGNTEAFFGQGTRLTVV.

J is TRBJ1-6 and V is TRBV6-5; a weak D match, TRBD1 (5 bases). Germline values: CDR1 MNHEY, CDR2 SVGAGI. The CDR3 covers 15 residues. V lost 2 bases, J lost 6 bases, and 11 bases lay in between. CDR3 residues: CASSYLGQGNSPLHF. The CDR3 coding sequence is TGTGCCAGCAGTTACCTTGGTCAGGGTAATTCACCCCTCCACTTT.

This clone was seen a single time. This chain connects TRBV29-1 to TRBJ2-3; 10 bases fit TRBD1. CDR1 and CDR2 (germline): SQVTM, ANQGSEA. V shed 4 bases and J 2 bases; nucleotides not matched to a gene: 6. The CDR3 totals 15 residues. In DNA, the CDR3 is TGCAGCGTTGGCGGGGACAGGGGCAACACAGATACGCAGTATTTT. Protein sequence: CSVGGDRGNTDTQYF.

This chain links TRBV6-2 or TRBV6-3 with TRBJ2-7; weak D call: TRBD1 (6 bases). The CDR3 loop spans 11 amino acids. With 1 base removed from V and 11 bases from J, the gap between germline ends came to 9 bases. CDR1 and CDR2 (germline): MNHEY, SVGEGT. CDR3 protein: CASSYFGDKYF. DNA for the CDR3: TGTGCCAGCAGTTACTTCGGGGACAAGTACTTC.

V and J are TRBV9 and TRBJ1-3; D is ambiguous. Between the trimmed V and J ends, which lost 4 bases and 8 bases, there was a span of 10 bases. CDR1 SGDLS and CDR2 YYNGEE come from the germline V gene. This CDR3 has 12 residues. CDR3 sequence (DNA): TGTGCCAGCAGCTATCGATCGGACACCATATATTTT. Residues: CASSYRSDTIYF.